Listed below are T cell receptor beta chains from one sample, sequenced in a study of blood T cell repertoires in COVID-19. Repertoires were generated with immunoSEQ multiplex PCR, while TCRdb's copy carries only in-frame clones and drops some. In the table there are about 310,000 clones, almost 90% of which are singletons. What was sequenced was peripheral blood. These TCRs come from a woman between 40 and 50 years old with COVID-19, enrolled during active disease. Each CDR3 is given with its conserved first and last residue. The order of the fields is CDR3 DNA, CDR3 protein, clone size, V gene, D gene, J gene. A D gene is named only where the DNA matches it firmly. Clone size is given for some rows only: seen once, a few or many times, or a class if the clone is expanded.

CDR3 DNA: TGTGCCAGCAGCTTAAAGGGGCCCTCGGGACTAGCGAGAGAGACCCAGTACTTC
CDR3 protein: CASSLKGPSGLARETQYF
clone size: NA
V gene: TRBV7-3
D gene: TRBD2
J gene: TRBJ2-5

CDR3 DNA: TGTGCCAGCAGCCCCGGGCCTTGGAGGGCAGGCGAGCAGTACTTC
CDR3 protein: CASSPGPWRAGEQYF
clone size: NA
V gene: TRBV7-3
D gene: NA
J gene: TRBJ2-7

CDR3 DNA: TGTGCCAGCAGCCATGGACAGCCCCTCTACGAGCAGTACTTC
CDR3 protein: CASSHGQPLYEQYF
clone size: NA
V gene: TRBV5-8
D gene: NA
J gene: TRBJ2-7

CDR3 DNA: TGTGCCAGCAGCTCCGAGGGAGGGACCTACGAGCAGTACTTC
CDR3 protein: CASSSEGGTYEQYF
clone size: few
V gene: TRBV21-1
D gene: NA
J gene: TRBJ2-7

CDR3 DNA: TGTGCCAGCAGTCTCGGTGCCTGGGATACGCAGTATTTT
CDR3 protein: CASSLGAWDTQYF
clone size: NA
V gene: TRBV28
D gene: NA
J gene: TRBJ2-3

CDR3 DNA: TGTGCCAGCAGCCAAGGTACTAGCGCTCTACAGTGGAGCACAGATACGCAGTATTTT
CDR3 protein: CASSQGTSALQWSTDTQYF
clone size: once
V gene: TRBV3-1/TRBV3-2
D gene: TRBD2
J gene: TRBJ2-3

CDR3 DNA: TGTGCCAGCCGAGACAGGGGAGGCACTGAAGCTTTCTTT
CDR3 protein: CASRDRGGTEAFF
clone size: NA
V gene: TRBV6-6
D gene: TRBD1
J gene: TRBJ1-1

CDR3 DNA: TGTGCCTGGAGGACGGGACTAGCGGGAGTAGCGTACGAGCAGTACTTC
CDR3 protein: CAWRTGLAGVAYEQYF
clone size: NA
V gene: TRBV30
D gene: TRBD2
J gene: TRBJ2-7

CDR3 DNA: TGTGCCTGGAGTGTTGGGACAGGGACAAAGCAGTACTTC
CDR3 protein: CAWSVGTGTKQYF
clone size: NA
V gene: TRBV30
D gene: TRBD1
J gene: TRBJ2-7

CDR3 DNA: TGTGCCAGCAGTTTACACCGACAGCAAAACTTCTATGGCTACACCTTC
CDR3 protein: CASSLHRQQNFYGYTF
clone size: NA
V gene: TRBV28
D gene: NA
J gene: TRBJ1-2

CDR3 DNA: TGTGCCAGCAGTTACTCGACAGGGAGCAATCAGCCCCAGCATTTT
CDR3 protein: CASSYSTGSNQPQHF
clone size: NA
V gene: TRBV6-5
D gene: TRBD1
J gene: TRBJ1-5

CDR3 DNA: TGTGCCAGCAGCTCACAGATTAACACTGAAGCTTTCTTT
CDR3 protein: CASSSQINTEAFF
clone size: NA
V gene: TRBV3-1/TRBV3-2
D gene: NA
J gene: TRBJ1-1

CDR3 DNA: TGTGCCAGCAGTTTCTTTACGGGCAATGAGCAGTTCTTC
CDR3 protein: CASSFFTGNEQFF
clone size: NA
V gene: TRBV27
D gene: NA
J gene: TRBJ2-1

CDR3 DNA: TGCGCCAGCAGCCAAGATCGCCAGGGGCCATTTAACTATGGCTACACCTTC
CDR3 protein: CASSQDRQGPFNYGYTF
clone size: NA
V gene: TRBV4-3
D gene: NA
J gene: TRBJ1-2

CDR3 DNA: TGTGCCAGCAGCTTAGTAATCGGCGGGGAGGTGGACTATGGCTACACCTTC
CDR3 protein: CASSLVIGGEVDYGYTF
clone size: NA
V gene: TRBV7-2
D gene: NA
J gene: TRBJ1-2

CDR3 DNA: TGCGCCAGCAGCTTGGCGCCAGGGATAACCAGTTCACCCCTCCACTTT
CDR3 protein: CASSLAPGITSSPLHF
clone size: once
V gene: TRBV5-1
D gene: NA
J gene: TRBJ1-6

CDR3 DNA: TGTGCCAGCAGCCGTCTCTCCGGGTTAAGCTACGAGCAGTACTTC
CDR3 protein: CASSRLSGLSYEQYF
clone size: NA
V gene: TRBV6-5
D gene: NA
J gene: TRBJ2-7

CDR3 DNA: TGTGCCACCAGTGATCCGAATGACGGACAGCCCTATACGCAGTATTTT
CDR3 protein: CATSDPNDGQPYTQYF
clone size: NA
V gene: TRBV24-1
D gene: NA
J gene: TRBJ2-3

CDR3 DNA: TGTGCCAGCAGTTGGTCCGGGACAGGCCTAGCTAACTATGGCTACACCTTC
CDR3 protein: CASSWSGTGLANYGYTF
clone size: once
V gene: TRBV28
D gene: TRBD1
J gene: TRBJ1-2

CDR3 DNA: TGTGCCAGCAGCCCCGACAGCGGCAATCAGCCCCAGCATTTT
CDR3 protein: CASSPDSGNQPQHF
clone size: NA
V gene: TRBV7-2
D gene: NA
J gene: TRBJ1-5

CDR3 DNA: TGTGCCAGCAGCTCCGCCGGGACAGGGAATGGCTACACCTTC
CDR3 protein: CASSSAGTGNGYTF
clone size: NA
V gene: TRBV7-9
D gene: TRBD1
J gene: TRBJ1-2

CDR3 DNA: TGTGCCAGCAGCGTAGCTGCAGGGGGAGATTCACCCCTCCACTTT
CDR3 protein: CASSVAAGGDSPLHF
clone size: NA
V gene: TRBV9
D gene: TRBD1
J gene: TRBJ1-6

CDR3 DNA: TGCGCCAGCAGCAGACTGACAGGGGCCGACGAGCAGTACTTC
CDR3 protein: CASSRLTGADEQYF
clone size: few
V gene: TRBV5-1
D gene: TRBD1
J gene: TRBJ2-7

CDR3 DNA: TGTGCCAGCACCTCAGGACAGGGGGATTCACCCCTCCACTTT
CDR3 protein: CASTSGQGDSPLHF
clone size: NA
V gene: TRBV6-5
D gene: TRBD1
J gene: TRBJ1-6

CDR3 DNA: TGTGCCAGCAGCCAAGTACTAGCGGGAGTCAATGAGCAGTTCTTC
CDR3 protein: CASSQVLAGVNEQFF
clone size: NA
V gene: TRBV3-1/TRBV3-2
D gene: TRBD2
J gene: TRBJ2-1

CDR3 DNA: TGTGCCTGCAGTCGACAGGCTTATGAAGCTTTCTTT
CDR3 protein: CACSRQAYEAFF
clone size: NA
V gene: TRBV6-5
D gene: NA
J gene: TRBJ1-1